This T cell receptor (beta chain) was profiled in a study of cytomegalovirus exposure and HLA in healthy donors. In regard to this clone: Its antigen is not known.

Notes on the study in general: Differences between HLA loci emerged in a later analysis of TCR association rates, with DRB1 most and HLA-C fewest. There were reportedly fewer N-insertions in an Asian-associated ancestry cluster than the roughly 680-donor mean, in a later analysis.

The PCR made use of 60 Vbeta and 13 Jbeta primers. TCRdb's copy holds only in-frame clones and misses some; the assay was immunoSEQ multiplex PCR. The sample lists about 100,000 clones, 78% seen once, with less than 0.95% in the top ten. The CDR3 sequence is 15 residues long. The ends were cut back, 7 bases at V and 3 bases at J, with 18 bases in the middle. CDR1 SGHVS and CDR2 FQNEAQ come from the germline V gene. The clonotype was recovered from an older woman in good health and CMV-seronegative. Sample: PBMCs. The chain couples TRBV7-8 to TRBJ1-2, with D perhaps matching TRBD1 (5 bases). The CDR3 coding sequence is TGTGCCAGCACCTCTTCGCGGGGCGATGACTATGGCTACACCTTC. The encoded protein is CASTSSRGDDYGYTF.